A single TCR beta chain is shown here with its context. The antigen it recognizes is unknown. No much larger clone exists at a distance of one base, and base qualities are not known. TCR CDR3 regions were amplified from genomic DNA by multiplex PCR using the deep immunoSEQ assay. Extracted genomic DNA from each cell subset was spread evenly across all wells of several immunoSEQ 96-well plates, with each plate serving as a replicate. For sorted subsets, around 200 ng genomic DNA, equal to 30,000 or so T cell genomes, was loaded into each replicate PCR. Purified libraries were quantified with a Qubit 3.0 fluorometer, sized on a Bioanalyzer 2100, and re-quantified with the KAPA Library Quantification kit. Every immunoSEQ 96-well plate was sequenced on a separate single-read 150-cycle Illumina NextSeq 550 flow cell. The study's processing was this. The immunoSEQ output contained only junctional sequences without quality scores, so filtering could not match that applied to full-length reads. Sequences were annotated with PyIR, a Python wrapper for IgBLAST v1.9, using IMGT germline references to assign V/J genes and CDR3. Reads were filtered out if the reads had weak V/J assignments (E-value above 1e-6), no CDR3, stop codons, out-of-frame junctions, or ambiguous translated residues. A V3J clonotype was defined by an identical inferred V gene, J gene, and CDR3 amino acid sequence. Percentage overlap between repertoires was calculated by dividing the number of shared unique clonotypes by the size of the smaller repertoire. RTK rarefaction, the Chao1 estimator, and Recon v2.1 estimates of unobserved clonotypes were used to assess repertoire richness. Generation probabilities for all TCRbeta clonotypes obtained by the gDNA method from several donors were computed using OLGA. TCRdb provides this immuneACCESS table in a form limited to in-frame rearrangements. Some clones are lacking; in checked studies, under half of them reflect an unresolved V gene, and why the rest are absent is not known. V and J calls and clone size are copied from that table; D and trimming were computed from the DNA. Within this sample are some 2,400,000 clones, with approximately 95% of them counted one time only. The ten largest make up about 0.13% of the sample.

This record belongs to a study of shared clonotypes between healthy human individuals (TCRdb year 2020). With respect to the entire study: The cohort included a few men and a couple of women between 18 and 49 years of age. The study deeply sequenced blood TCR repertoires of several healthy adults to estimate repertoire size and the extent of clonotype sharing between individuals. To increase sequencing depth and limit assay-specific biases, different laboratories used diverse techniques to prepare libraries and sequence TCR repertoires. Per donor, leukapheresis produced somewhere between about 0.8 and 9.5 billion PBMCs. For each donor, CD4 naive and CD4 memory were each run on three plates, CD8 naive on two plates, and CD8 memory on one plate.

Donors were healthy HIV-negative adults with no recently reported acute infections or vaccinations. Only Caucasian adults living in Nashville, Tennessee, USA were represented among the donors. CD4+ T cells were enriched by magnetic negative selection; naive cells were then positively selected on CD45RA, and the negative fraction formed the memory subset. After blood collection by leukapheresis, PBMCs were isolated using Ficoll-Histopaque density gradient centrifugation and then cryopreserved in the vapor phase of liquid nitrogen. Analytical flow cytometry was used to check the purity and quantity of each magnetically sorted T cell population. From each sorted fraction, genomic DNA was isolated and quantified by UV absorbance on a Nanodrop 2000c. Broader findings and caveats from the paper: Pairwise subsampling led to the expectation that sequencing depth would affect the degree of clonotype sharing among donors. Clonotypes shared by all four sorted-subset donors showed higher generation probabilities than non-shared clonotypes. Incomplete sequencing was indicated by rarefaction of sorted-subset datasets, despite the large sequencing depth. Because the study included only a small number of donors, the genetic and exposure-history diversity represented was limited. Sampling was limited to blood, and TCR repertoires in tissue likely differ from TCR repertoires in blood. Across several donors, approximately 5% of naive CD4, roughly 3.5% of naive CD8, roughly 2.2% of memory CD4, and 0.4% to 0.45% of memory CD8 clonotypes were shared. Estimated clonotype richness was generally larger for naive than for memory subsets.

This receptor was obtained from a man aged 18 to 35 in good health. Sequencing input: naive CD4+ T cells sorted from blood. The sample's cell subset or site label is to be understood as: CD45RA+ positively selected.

For the CDR3, the sequence is CASSLDRGQGYTF. The DNA reads as follows: TGTGCCAGCAGTTTGGACAGGGGGCAAGGCTACACCTTC. The sequence is built from TRBV6-5 and TRBJ1-2, with TRBD1 identical over 11 junction bases. The junction shows trimming of 4 bases on V and 8 bases on J, and the gene matches do not reach 3 bases of it. The CDR3 goes from the cysteine to the phenylalanine over 13 residues. CDR3 DNA only is kept here, 39 bases in frame from base 1. As encoded in the germline V gene, CDR1 is MNHEY while CDR2 is SVGAGI.